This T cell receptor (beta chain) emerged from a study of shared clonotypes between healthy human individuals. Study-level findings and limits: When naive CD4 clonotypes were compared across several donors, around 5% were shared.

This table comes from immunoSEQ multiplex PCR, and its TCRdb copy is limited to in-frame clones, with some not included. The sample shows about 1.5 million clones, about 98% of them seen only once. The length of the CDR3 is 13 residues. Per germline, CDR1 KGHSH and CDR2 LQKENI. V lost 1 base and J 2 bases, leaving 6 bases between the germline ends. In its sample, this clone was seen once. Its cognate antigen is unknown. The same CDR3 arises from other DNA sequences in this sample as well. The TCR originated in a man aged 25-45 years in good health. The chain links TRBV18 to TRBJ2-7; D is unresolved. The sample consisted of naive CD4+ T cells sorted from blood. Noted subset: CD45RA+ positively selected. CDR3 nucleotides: TGTGCCAGCTCACCACGTCAGACCTACGAGCAGTACTTC. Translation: CASSPRQTYEQYF.